The 5 T cell receptor beta chains below come from one sample, sequenced in a study of blood T cell repertoires in COVID-19 (dated by TCRdb to about 2020). Libraries were constructed by the immunoSEQ multiplex PCR assay. Sourced from immuneACCESS, this table was stored by TCRdb with only in-frame sequences that have V and J called. A share of the clones is absent; for the studies checked, an unresolved V gene accounts for under half, and the remainder has no known explanation. The sample profile shows 150,000 to 200,000 clones; approximately 85% of them were found once. Over 2.5% of the sample rests with the top ten. Sample: peripheral blood. These TCRs come from a man between 60 and 75 years old with acute or convalescent COVID-19.

This chain joins TRBV7-8 and TRBJ2-4, with 9 bases fitting TRBD1. The CDR3 extends over 17 amino acids. In germline, CDR1 is SGHVS, CDR2 FQNEAQ. The junction had 11 bases not matched to a gene; V was cut back by 2 bases and J by 6 bases. The CDR3 loop reads CASSLNEGTGNGNIQYF. The CDR3 coding sequence is TGTGCCAGCAGCTTAAATGAGGGGACAGGGAACGGAAACATTCAGTACTTC.

The J gene is TRBJ2-5, the V gene TRBV4-1; tentatively, D is TRBD1 (6 bases). From germline, CDR1 is MGHRA and CDR2 YSYEKL. V dropped 0 bases and J dropped 5 bases, with 13 bases sitting between them. The CDR3 has 15 residues. CDR3 nucleotides: TGCGCCAGCAGCCAAGATTGGGCTAGGGGGGAGACCCAGTACTTC. It specifies CASSQDWARGETQYF.

The rearrangement joins TRBV28 to TRBJ2-1, with 7 bases fitting TRBD2. This CDR3 has 16 amino acids. CDR1 MDHEN and CDR2 SYDVKM come from the germline V gene. V lost 7 bases to trimming and J lost 3 bases; unmatched junction nucleotides: 12. CDR3 loop: CASTFKMSSGYNEQFF. The CDR3 DNA follows: TGTGCCAGCACTTTTAAGATGTCTAGCGGCTACAATGAGCAGTTCTTC.

The chain is built from TRBV7-6 and TRBJ1-5; no clear D gene. With 2 bases removed from V and 3 bases from J, the gap between germline ends came to 14 bases. Germline assignment: CDR1 SGHVS and CDR2 FNYEAQ. CDR3 length equals 16 residues. DNA for the CDR3: TGTGCCAGCAGCTTAATTAGCGACATGATCAATCAGCCCCAGCATTTT. It encodes CASSLISDMINQPQHF.

J is TRBJ2-6 and V is TRBV27; TRBD2 matches at 7 bases. V was pared by 7 bases and J by 4 bases, with 7 bases of the junction left unmatched. Germline V gene sequence: CDR1 MNHEY, CDR2 SMNVEV (reference sequence). CDR3 size: 15 residues. This CDR3 is CASKTAGVGANVLTF. As DNA, the CDR3 is TGTGCCAGCAAAACCGCGGGGGTAGGGGCCAACGTCCTGACTTTC.